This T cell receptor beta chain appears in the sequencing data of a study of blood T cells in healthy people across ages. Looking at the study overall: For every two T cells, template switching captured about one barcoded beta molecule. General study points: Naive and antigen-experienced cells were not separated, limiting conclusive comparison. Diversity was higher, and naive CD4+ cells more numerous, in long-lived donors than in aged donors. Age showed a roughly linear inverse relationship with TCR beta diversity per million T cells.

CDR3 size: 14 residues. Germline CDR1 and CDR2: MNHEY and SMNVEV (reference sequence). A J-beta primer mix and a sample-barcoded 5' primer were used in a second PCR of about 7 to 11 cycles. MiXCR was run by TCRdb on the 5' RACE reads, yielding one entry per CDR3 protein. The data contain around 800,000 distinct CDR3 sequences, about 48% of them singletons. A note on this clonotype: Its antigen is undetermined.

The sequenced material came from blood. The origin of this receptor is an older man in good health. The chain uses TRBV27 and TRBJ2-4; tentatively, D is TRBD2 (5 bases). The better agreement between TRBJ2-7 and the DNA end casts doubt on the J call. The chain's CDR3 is CASSLGLASGEQYF. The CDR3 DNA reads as TGTGCCAGCAGTTTAGGGCTAGCCTCGGGCGAGCAGTACTTC.